A selection of T cell receptor beta chains follows, all from one sample in a study of post-analysis software for immune sequencing data. TCRdb passed the PCR reads through MiXCR, listing each CDR3 protein once. The sample contains 400,000 to 500,000 distinct CDR3 sequences, approximately 38% of which appear only once. The specimen sequenced was blood. These receptors were collected from a girl aged 2 to 9 with multiple sclerosis. Both conserved end residues are part of each CDR3. The D gene is left open where the match is weak. Clone size appears in some rows only: once, few, many, or a class for an expanded clone.

abundance: .; d_gene: TRBD2; j_gene: TRBJ2-3; v_gene: TRBV6-2/TRBV6-3; CDR3aa: CASSPRLALTDTQYF; CDR3nt: TGTGCCAGCAGCCCAAGACTAGCCCTCACAGATACGCAGTATTTT
abundance: .; d_gene: .; j_gene: TRBJ2-7; v_gene: TRBV7-9; CDR3aa: CASSLVSRAYEQYF; CDR3nt: TGTGCCAGCAGCTTAGTGAGTCGGGCCTACGAGCAGTACTTC
abundance: .; d_gene: .; j_gene: TRBJ2-1; v_gene: TRBV29-1; CDR3aa: CSVEGTGYNEQFF; CDR3nt: TGCAGCGTCGAAGGGACGGGTTACAATGAGCAGTTCTTC
abundance: .; d_gene: .; j_gene: TRBJ2-3; v_gene: TRBV7-3; CDR3aa: CASSDVGDTQYF; CDR3nt: TGTGCCAGCAGCGACGTGGGAGATACGCAGTATTTT
abundance: .; d_gene: .; j_gene: TRBJ2-3; v_gene: TRBV5-1; CDR3aa: CASSGGGRTDHTDTQYF; CDR3nt: TGCGCCAGCAGCGGGGGAGGACGGACGGACCACACAGATACGCAGTATTTT
abundance: .; d_gene: .; j_gene: TRBJ2-7; v_gene: TRBV12-3/TRBV12-4; CDR3aa: CASRAQYTYEQYF; CDR3nt: TGTGCCAGCAGGGCACAATACACCTACGAGCAGTACTTC
abundance: .; d_gene: .; j_gene: TRBJ1-3; v_gene: TRBV4-3; CDR3aa: CASSQEPAKSSGNTIYF; CDR3nt: TGCGCCAGCAGCCAAGAGCCCGCGAAGAGCTCTGGAAACACCATATATTTT
abundance: .; d_gene: TRBD1; j_gene: TRBJ1-1; v_gene: TRBV15; CDR3aa: CATSRDDREYTEAFF; CDR3nt: TGTGCCACCAGCAGGGACGACAGGGAATATACTGAAGCTTTCTTT
abundance: .; d_gene: TRBD1; j_gene: TRBJ2-7; v_gene: TRBV3-1; CDR3aa: CAGSHGQVAYEQYF; CDR3nt: TGTGCCGGCAGCCATGGACAGGTGGCCTACGAGCAGTACTTC
abundance: .; d_gene: TRBD2; j_gene: TRBJ2-1; v_gene: TRBV24-1; CDR3aa: CATSDPSPGLAGWDEQFF; CDR3nt: TGTGCCACCAGTGATCCCTCTCCGGGACTAGCGGGGTGGGATGAGCAGTTCTTC
abundance: few; d_gene: TRBD2; j_gene: TRBJ2-7; v_gene: TRBV5-1; CDR3aa: CASGLAGGLAGEQYF; CDR3nt: TGCGCCAGCGGCCTAGCGGGGGGACTCGCTGGGGAGCAGTACTTC
abundance: few; d_gene: .; j_gene: TRBJ2-7; v_gene: TRBV10-3; CDR3aa: CAISENYEQYF; CDR3nt: TGTGCCATCAGTGAGAATTACGAGCAGTACTTC
abundance: .; d_gene: .; j_gene: TRBJ1-3; v_gene: TRBV5-1; CDR3aa: CASGTGFSGNTIYF; CDR3nt: TGCGCCAGCGGCACAGGCTTCTCTGGAAACACCATATATTTT
abundance: few; d_gene: TRBD2; j_gene: TRBJ2-1; v_gene: TRBV28; CDR3aa: CASRLAGVYNEQFF; CDR3nt: TGTGCCAGCAGACTAGCGGGAGTTTACAATGAGCAGTTCTTC
abundance: few; d_gene: TRBD1; j_gene: TRBJ2-5; v_gene: TRBV5-1; CDR3aa: CASSLATGGQETQYF; CDR3nt: TGCGCCAGCAGCTTGGCGACAGGGGGACAGGAGACCCAGTACTTC
abundance: few; d_gene: .; j_gene: TRBJ1-2; v_gene: TRBV12-3/TRBV12-4; CDR3aa: CASGLLGVGYTF; CDR3nt: TGTGCCAGCGGCCTCCTTGGGGTTGGCTACACCTTC
abundance: .; d_gene: TRBD1; j_gene: TRBJ2-5; v_gene: TRBV29-1; CDR3aa: CSVDFSWDRDTQETQYF; CDR3nt: TGCAGCGTTGATTTTAGTTGGGACAGGGACACACAAGAGACCCAGTACTTC
abundance: once; d_gene: .; j_gene: TRBJ2-6; v_gene: TRBV5-1; CDR3aa: CASSPIQDSGANVLTF; CDR3nt: TGCGCCAGCAGCCCTATTCAGGACTCTGGGGCCAACGTCCTGACTTTC
abundance: .; d_gene: .; j_gene: TRBJ2-7; v_gene: TRBV12-3/TRBV12-4; CDR3aa: CASRPGLAPPYEQYF; CDR3nt: TGTGCCAGCAGGCCGGGACTCGCACCACCCTACGAGCAGTACTTC
abundance: .; d_gene: TRBD2; j_gene: TRBJ2-5; v_gene: TRBV11-2; CDR3aa: CASSPGTSGAETQYF; CDR3nt: TGTGCCAGCAGCCCAGGGACTAGCGGGGCTGAGACCCAGTACTTC
abundance: .; d_gene: .; j_gene: TRBJ2-1; v_gene: TRBV7-2; CDR3aa: CASSLATGSYNEQFF; CDR3nt: TGTGCCAGCAGCTTAGCAACCGGCTCCTACAATGAGCAGTTCTTC
abundance: .; d_gene: TRBD2; j_gene: TRBJ2-5; v_gene: TRBV9; CDR3aa: CASSVGGTKETQYF; CDR3nt: TGTGCCAGCAGCGTAGGAGGGACTAAAGAGACCCAGTACTTC
abundance: .; d_gene: TRBD1; j_gene: TRBJ2-5; v_gene: TRBV20-1; CDR3aa: CSASRGSLLLQETQYF; CDR3nt: TGCAGTGCTAGCAGGGGGAGCTTGCTCCTCCAAGAGACCCAGTACTTC
abundance: few; d_gene: .; j_gene: TRBJ2-1; v_gene: TRBV5-1; CDR3aa: CASRVESYNEQFF; CDR3nt: TGCGCCAGCCGGGTGGAAAGTTACAATGAGCAGTTCTTC
abundance: .; d_gene: .; j_gene: TRBJ2-2; v_gene: TRBV6-5; CDR3aa: CASSSYTGTITTGELFF; CDR3nt: TGTGCCAGCAGTTCTTACACCGGGACAATCACGACCGGGGAGCTGTTTTTT
abundance: few; d_gene: TRBD1; j_gene: TRBJ2-1; v_gene: TRBV4-2; CDR3aa: CASSLGQFSYNEQFF; CDR3nt: TGTGCCAGCAGCTTGGGACAGTTCTCCTACAATGAGCAGTTCTTC
abundance: few; d_gene: TRBD1; j_gene: TRBJ2-2; v_gene: TRBV7-9; CDR3aa: CASSYRGLRRTGELFF; CDR3nt: TGTGCCAGCAGCTACAGGGGGCTAAGGAGAACCGGGGAGTTGTTTTTT
abundance: .; d_gene: .; j_gene: TRBJ2-3; v_gene: TRBV4-1; CDR3aa: CASSQGWGGTDTQYF; CDR3nt: TGCGCCAGCAGCCAAGGCTGGGGCGGGACAGATACGCAGTACTTT
abundance: .; d_gene: TRBD2; j_gene: TRBJ2-1; v_gene: TRBV9; CDR3aa: CACSVVSAGVEFF; CDR3nt: TGTGCCTGCAGCGTAGTTTCGGCGGGAGTGGAGTTCTTC
abundance: few; d_gene: .; j_gene: TRBJ2-1; v_gene: TRBV20-1; CDR3aa: CSASFYGEGYEQFF; CDR3nt: TGCAGTGCTAGTTTCTACGGAGAGGGATATGAGCAGTTCTTC
abundance: few; d_gene: .; j_gene: TRBJ1-2; v_gene: TRBV13; CDR3aa: CASSWIQGNLAYGYTF; CDR3nt: TGTGCCAGCAGCTGGATTCAGGGTAACCTCGCCTATGGCTACACCTTC
abundance: few; d_gene: .; j_gene: TRBJ2-3; v_gene: TRBV29-1; CDR3aa: CSVGARGTGTDTQYF; CDR3nt: TGCAGCGTTGGAGCCCGGGGGACAGGCACAGATACGCAGTATTTT
abundance: .; d_gene: TRBD1; j_gene: TRBJ2-3; v_gene: TRBV6-6; CDR3aa: CASSYPAHRGPTDTQYF; CDR3nt: TGTGCCAGCAGTTACCCCGCCCACAGGGGGCCCACAGATACGCAGTATTTT
abundance: .; d_gene: .; j_gene: TRBJ2-1; v_gene: TRBV27; CDR3aa: CASRRGANYNEQFF; CDR3nt: TGTGCCAGCAGGAGGGGGGCCAACTACAATGAGCAGTTCTTC
abundance: .; d_gene: TRBD1; j_gene: TRBJ1-6; v_gene: TRBV5-5; CDR3aa: CVSSGEGQGSSPLHF; CDR3nt: TGTGTCAGCAGCGGAGAGGGACAGGGTAGTTCACCCCTCCACTTT
abundance: few; d_gene: TRBD2; j_gene: TRBJ2-3; v_gene: TRBV27; CDR3aa: CASSLLGRAADTQYF; CDR3nt: TGTGCCAGCAGTTTACTCGGGAGGGCCGCAGATACGCAGTATTTT